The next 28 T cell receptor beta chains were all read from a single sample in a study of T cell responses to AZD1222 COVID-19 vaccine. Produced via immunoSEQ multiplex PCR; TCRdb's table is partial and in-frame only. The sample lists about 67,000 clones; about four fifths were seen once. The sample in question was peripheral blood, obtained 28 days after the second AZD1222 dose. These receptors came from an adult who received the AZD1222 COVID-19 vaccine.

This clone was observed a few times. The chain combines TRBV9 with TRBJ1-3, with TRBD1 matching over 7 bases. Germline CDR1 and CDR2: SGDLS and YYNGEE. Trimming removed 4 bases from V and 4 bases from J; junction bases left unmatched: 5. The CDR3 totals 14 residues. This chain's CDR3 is CASSPRQGGNTIYF. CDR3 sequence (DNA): TGTGCCAGCAGCCCGCGACAGGGAGGAAACACCATATATTTT.

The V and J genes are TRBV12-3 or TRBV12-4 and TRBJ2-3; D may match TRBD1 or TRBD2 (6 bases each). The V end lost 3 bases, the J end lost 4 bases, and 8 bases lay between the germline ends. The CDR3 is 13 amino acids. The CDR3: CASSLRGADTQYF. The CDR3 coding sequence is TGTGCCAGCAGTTTGAGGGGGGCAGATACGCAGTATTTT.

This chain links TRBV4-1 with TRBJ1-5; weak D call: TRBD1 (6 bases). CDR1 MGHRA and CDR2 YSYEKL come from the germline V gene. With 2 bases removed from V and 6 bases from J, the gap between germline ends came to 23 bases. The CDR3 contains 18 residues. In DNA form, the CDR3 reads TGCGCCAGCAGCCAACGTCCCCAGGCAGGGGATTATCGTCAGCCCCAGCATTTT. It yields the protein CASSQRPQAGDYRQPQHF.

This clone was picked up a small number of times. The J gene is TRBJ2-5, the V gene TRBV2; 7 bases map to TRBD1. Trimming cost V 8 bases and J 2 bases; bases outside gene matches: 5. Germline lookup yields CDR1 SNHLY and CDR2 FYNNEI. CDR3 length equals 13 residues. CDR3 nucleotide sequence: TGTGCCAGCTTGACAGGGAATCAAGAGACCCAGTACTTC. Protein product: CASLTGNQETQYF.

As DNA, the CDR3 is TGTGCCAGCAGTGAAGGTGAGAGGCCCCAGCATTTT. Encoded protein: CASSEGERPQHF. The V and J genes are TRBV6-1 and TRBJ1-5; no definite D call. Trimming removed 1 base from V and 9 bases from J, with 7 bases in between. The germline V gene encodes CDR1 MNHNS and CDR2 SASEGT. There are 12 residues in the CDR3.

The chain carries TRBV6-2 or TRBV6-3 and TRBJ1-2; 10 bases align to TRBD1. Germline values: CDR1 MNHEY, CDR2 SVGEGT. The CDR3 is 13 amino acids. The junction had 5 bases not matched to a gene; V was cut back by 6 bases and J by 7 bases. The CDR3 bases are TGTGCCAGCAGCGCTAGACAGGGGGCTGGCTACACCTTC. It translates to CASSARQGAGYTF.

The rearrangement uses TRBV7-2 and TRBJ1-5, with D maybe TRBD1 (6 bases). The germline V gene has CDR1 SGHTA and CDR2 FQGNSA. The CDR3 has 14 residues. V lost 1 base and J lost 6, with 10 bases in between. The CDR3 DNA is TGTGCCAGCAGCTTAGATCAGGGGATTCAGCCCCAGCATTTT. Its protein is CASSLDQGIQPQHF.

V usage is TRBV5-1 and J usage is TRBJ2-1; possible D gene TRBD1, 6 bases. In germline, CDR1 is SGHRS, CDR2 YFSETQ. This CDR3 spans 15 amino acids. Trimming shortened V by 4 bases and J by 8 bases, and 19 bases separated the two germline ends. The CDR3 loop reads CASSARGMSVDEQFF. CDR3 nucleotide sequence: TGCGCCAGCAGCGCTAGGGGGATGTCCGTCGATGAGCAGTTCTTC. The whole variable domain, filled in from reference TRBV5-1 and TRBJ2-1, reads KAGVTQTPRYLIKTRGQQVTLSCSPISGHRSVSWYQQTPGQGLQFLFEYFSETQRNKGNFPGRFSGRQFSNSRSEMNVSTLELGDSALYLCASSARGMSVDEQFFGPGTRLTVL.

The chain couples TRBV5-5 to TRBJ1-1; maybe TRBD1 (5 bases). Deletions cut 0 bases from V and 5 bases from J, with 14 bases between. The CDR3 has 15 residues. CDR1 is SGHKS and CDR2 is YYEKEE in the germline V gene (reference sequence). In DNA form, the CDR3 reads TGTGCCAGCAGCTTGGAGGGGACGGACAAGACTGAAGCTTTCTTT. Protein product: CASSLEGTDKTEAFF.

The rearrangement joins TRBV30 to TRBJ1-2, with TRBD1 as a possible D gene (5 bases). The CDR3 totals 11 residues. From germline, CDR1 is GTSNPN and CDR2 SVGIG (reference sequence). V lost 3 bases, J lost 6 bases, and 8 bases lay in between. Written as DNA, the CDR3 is TGTGCCTGGAGCGCAGGGAATGGCTACACCTTC. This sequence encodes CAWSAGNGYTF.

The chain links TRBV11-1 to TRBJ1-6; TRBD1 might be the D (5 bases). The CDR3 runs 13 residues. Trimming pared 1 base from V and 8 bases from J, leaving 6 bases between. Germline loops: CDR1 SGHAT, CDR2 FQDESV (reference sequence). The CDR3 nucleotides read TGTGCCAGCAGCTTAGAGGGGTATTCACCCCTCCACTTT. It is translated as CASSLEGYSPLHF.

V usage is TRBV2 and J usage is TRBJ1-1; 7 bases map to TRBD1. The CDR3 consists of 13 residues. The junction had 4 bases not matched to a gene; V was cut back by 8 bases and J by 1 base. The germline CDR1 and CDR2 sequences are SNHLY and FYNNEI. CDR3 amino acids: CASGQVWNTEAFF. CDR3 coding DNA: TGTGCCAGCGGACAGGTATGGAACACTGAAGCTTTCTTT. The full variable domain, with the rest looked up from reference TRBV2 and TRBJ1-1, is EPEVTQTPSHQVTQMGQEVILRCVPISNHLYFYWYRQILGQKVEFLVSFYNNEISEKSEIFDDQFSVERPDGSNFTLKIRSTKLEDSAMYFCASGQVWNTEAFFGQGTRLTVV.

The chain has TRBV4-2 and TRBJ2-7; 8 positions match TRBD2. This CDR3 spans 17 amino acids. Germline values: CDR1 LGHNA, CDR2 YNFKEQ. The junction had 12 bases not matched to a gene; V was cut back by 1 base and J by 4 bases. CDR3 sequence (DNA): TGTGCCAGCAGCCAAGCCGGCTCCCGGGGGGGCGGTTACGAGCAGTACTTC. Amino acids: CASSQAGSRGGGYEQYF.

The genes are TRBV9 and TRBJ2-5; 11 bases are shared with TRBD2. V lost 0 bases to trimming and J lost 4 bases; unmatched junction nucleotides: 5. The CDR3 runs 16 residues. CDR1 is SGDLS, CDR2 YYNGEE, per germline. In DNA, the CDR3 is TGTGCCAGCAGCGTAGGCCCTAGCGGGGGGACAGAGACCCAGTACTTC. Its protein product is CASSVGPSGGTETQYF.

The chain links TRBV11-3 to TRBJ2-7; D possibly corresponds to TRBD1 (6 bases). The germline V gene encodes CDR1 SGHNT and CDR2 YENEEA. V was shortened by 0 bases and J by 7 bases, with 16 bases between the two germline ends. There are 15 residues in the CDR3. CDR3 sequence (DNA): TGTGCCAGCAGCTTAGATCGCAACAGGGCTAGGGAGCAGTACTTC. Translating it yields CASSLDRNRAREQYF.

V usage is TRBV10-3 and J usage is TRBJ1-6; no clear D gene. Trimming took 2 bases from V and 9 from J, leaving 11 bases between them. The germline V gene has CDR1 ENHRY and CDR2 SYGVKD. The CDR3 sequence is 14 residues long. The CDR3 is CAISETYSRSPLHF. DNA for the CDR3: TGTGCCATCAGTGAGACATATTCTCGTTCACCCCTCCACTTT.

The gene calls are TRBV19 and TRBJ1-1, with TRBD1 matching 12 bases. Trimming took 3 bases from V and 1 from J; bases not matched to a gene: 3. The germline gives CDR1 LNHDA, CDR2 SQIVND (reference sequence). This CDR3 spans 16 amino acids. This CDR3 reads CASSILGQGANTEAFF. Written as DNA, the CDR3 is TGTGCCAGTAGTATCCTGGGACAGGGGGCGAACACTGAAGCTTTCTTT.

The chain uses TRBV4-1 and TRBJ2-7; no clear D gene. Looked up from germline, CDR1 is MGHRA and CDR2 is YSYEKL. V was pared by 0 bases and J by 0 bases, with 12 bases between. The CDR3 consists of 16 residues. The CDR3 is CASSQDLTAYSYEQYF. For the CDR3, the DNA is TGCGCCAGCAGCCAAGATCTTACAGCGTACTCCTACGAGCAGTACTTC.

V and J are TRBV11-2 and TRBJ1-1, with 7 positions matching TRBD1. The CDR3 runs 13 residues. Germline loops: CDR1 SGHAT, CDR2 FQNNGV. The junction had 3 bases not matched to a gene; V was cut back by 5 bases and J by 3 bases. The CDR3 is CASSPDRDTEAFF. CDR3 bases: TGTGCCAGCAGCCCAGACAGGGACACTGAAGCTTTCTTT.

DNA for the CDR3: TGTGCCAGCAGCGATGGGACGGCCTACTGGAATACGCAGTATTTT. Protein: CASSDGTAYWNTQYF. This sequence joins TRBV11-2 and TRBJ2-3; D possibly uses TRBD1 or TRBD2 (5 bases each). CDR1 is SGHAT, CDR2 FQNNGV, per germline. The CDR3 runs to 15 residues. With 5 bases removed from V and 7 bases from J, the gap between germline ends came to 19 bases.

In DNA form, the CDR3 reads TGCGCCAGCAGCCACCAGACTAGCGGGTTCACAGATACGCAGTATTTT. Amino acid sequence: CASSHQTSGFTDTQYF. The V and J genes are TRBV4-3 and TRBJ2-3; 10 nucleotides match TRBD2. Germline V lookup: CDR1 LGHNA, CDR2 YSLEER. The CDR3 has 16 residues. With V trimmed by 3 bases and J by 2 bases, 5 bases remained unmatched.

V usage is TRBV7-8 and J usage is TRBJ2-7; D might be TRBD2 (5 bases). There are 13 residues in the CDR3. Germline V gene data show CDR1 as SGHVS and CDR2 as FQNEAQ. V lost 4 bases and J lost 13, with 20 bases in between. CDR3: CASSSRTPTRTYF. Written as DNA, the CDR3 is TGTGCCAGCAGCTCAAGGACCCCGACCAGGACTTACTTC.

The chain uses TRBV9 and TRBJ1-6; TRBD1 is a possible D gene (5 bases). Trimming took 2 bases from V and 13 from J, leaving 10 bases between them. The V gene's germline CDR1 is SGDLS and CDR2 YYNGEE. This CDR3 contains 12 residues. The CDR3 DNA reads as TGTGCCAGCAGCGTCCTACGGGGGCCCCTCCACTTT. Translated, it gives CASSVLRGPLHF.

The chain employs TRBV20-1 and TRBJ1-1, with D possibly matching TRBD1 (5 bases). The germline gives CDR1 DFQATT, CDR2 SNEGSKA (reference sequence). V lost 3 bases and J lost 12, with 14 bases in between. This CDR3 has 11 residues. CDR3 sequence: CSARGDLKTFF. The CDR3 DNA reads TGCAGTGCTAGGGGGGACTTAAAAACTTTCTTT.

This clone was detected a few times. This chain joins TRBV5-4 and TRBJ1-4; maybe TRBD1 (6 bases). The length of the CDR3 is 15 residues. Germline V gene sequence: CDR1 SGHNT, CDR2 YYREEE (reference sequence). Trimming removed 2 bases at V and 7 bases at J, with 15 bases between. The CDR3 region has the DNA TGTGCCAGCAGCTTCCAGGGGAGGAGCGGTGAAAAACTGTTTTTT. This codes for CASSFQGRSGEKLFF.

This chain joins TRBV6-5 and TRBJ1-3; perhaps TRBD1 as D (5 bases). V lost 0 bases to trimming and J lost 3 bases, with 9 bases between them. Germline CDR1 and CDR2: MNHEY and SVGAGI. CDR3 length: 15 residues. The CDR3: CASSYSEGDGNTIYF. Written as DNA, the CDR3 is TGTGCCAGCAGTTACTCGGAAGGGGATGGAAACACCATATATTTT.

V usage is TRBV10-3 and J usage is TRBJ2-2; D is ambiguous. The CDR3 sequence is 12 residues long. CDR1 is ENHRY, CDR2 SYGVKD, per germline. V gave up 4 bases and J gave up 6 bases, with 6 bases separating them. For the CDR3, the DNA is TGTGCCATCAGTGTTTTCGCCGGGGAGCTGTTTTTT. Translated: CAISVFAGELFF.

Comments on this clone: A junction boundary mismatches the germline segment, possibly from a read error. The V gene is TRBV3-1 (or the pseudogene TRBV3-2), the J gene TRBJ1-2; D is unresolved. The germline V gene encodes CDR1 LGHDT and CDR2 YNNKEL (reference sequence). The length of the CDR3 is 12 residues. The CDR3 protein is CASSQPVGQINF. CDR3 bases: TGTGCCAGCAGCCAACCAGTAGGGCAGATCAACTTC.